The 14 T cell receptor beta chains given below trace back to one sample, sequenced in a study of type 1 and type 2 diabetes patients. Genomic DNA was the PCR template. A primer set of 30 forward and 13 reverse primers amplified the CDR3. TCRdb re-analysed the multiplex PCR reads in MiXCR, keeping a single row per CDR3 protein. The repertoire holds some 250,000 distinct CDR3 sequences, with more than 45% as singletons. Sequencing input: peripheral blood mononuclear cells (PBMCs). These TCRs come from a man between 18 and 29 years old with type 2 diabetes.

This clonotype was recorded at least ten times. CDR3 in amino acids: CASSLGGQETQYF. The CDR3 DNA follows: TGTGCCAGCAGTTTGGGTGGGCAAGAGACCCAGTACTTC. V is TRBV6-6 and J is TRBJ2-5, with D unclear. This CDR3 is 13 amino acids long. V lost 4 bases to trimming and J lost 2 bases, with 8 bases between them. CDR1 is MNHNY, CDR2 SVGAGI, per germline (reference sequence).

This clonotype was seen only a few times. The rearrangement joins TRBV28 to TRBJ2-7; TRBD1 aligns across 7 bases. The V segment lost 6 bases and the J segment 7 bases; nucleotides outside the gene matches: 9. This CDR3 contains 13 residues. CDR1 is MDHEN and CDR2 is SYDVKM in the germline V gene. CDR3 DNA sequence: TGTGCCAGCAGGCAAGGGGGCACGGGTGAGCAGTACTTC. It yields the protein CASRQGGTGEQYF.

This chain joins TRBV6-6 and TRBJ2-5, with 11 nucleotides matching TRBD2. CDR3 length: 16 residues. Germline-derived CDR1 and CDR2 are MNHNY and SVGAGI (reference sequence). V lost 7 bases, J lost 2 bases, and 9 bases stayed unmatched. The CDR3 DNA reads as TGTGCCAGCAATAGCATCCGGACTAGCGGGCAAGAGACCCAGTACTTC. This encodes CASNSIRTSGQETQYF.

This chain joins TRBV30 and TRBJ2-3; D is perhaps TRBD1 (5 bases). The CDR3 runs 14 residues. CDR1 is GTSNPN and CDR2 is SVGIG in the germline V gene (reference sequence). Trimming took off 6 bases at V and 2 bases at J, with 15 bases between the two ends. The chain's CDR3 is CACRTSLYTDTQYF. DNA for the CDR3: TGTGCCTGCAGGACATCACTGTACACAGATACGCAGTATTTT.

With respect to this clonotype: One junction end disagrees with the germline gene, perhaps due to a read error. The V gene is TRBV7-2, the J gene TRBJ2-7; tentatively, D is TRBD2 (6 bases). CDR1 and CDR2 (germline): SGHTA, FQGNSA. The CDR3 is 12 amino acids. CDR3 nucleotides: TGTGCCAGCAGCTTAGCGGGAGGACCGGCCGCCTTC. Protein sequence: CASSLAGGPAAF. Variable domain in full (rest from reference TRBV7-2 and TRBJ2-7): GAGVSQSPSNKVTEKGKDVELRCDPISGHTALYWYRQSLGQGLEFLIYFQGNSAPDKSGLPSDRFSAERTGGSVSTLTIQRTQQEDSAVYLCASSLAGGPAAFGPGTRLTVT.

The chain joins TRBV7-8 to TRBJ1-1; D ambiguous. This CDR3 region has 15 residues. V lost 3 bases to trimming and J lost 0 bases, with 11 bases between them. The germline V gene encodes CDR1 SGHVS and CDR2 FQNEAQ. CDR3 sequence: CASSLAGPMNTEAFF. As DNA, the CDR3 is TGTGCCAGCAGCTTGGCAGGACCCATGAACACTGAAGCTTTCTTT. Combining the CDR3 with reference TRBV7-8 and TRBJ1-1 gives the whole variable domain GAGVSQSPRYKVAKRGQDVALRCDPISGHVSLFWYQQALGQGPEFLTYFQNEAQLDKSGLPSDRFFAERPEGSVSTLKIQRTQQEDSAVYLCASSLAGPMNTEAFFGQGTRLTVV.

There are a few counts of this clonotype. The V and J genes are TRBV7-8 and TRBJ1-1, with D possibly being TRBD1 (5 bases). CDR1 is SGHVS and CDR2 is FQNEAQ in the germline V gene. The CDR3 consists of 14 residues. The V gene lost 5 bases and the J gene lost 2 bases, with 12 bases spanning the gap. CDR3 sequence: CASSLAGRNTEAFF. The CDR3 bases are TGTGCCAGCAGCCTCGCGGGGCGAAACACTGAAGCTTTCTTT.

This clonotype has just a few counts. The chain links TRBV6-2 or TRBV6-3 to TRBJ1-2; D gene unclear. The CDR3 is 12 residues long. V lost 0 bases and J 7 bases, leaving 6 bases between the germline ends. The germline V gene has CDR1 MNHEY and CDR2 SVGEGT. The CDR3 DNA sequence: TGTGCCAGCAGTTACTCGTGGGGTGGCTACACCTTC. As protein: CASSYSWGGYTF.

The table lists this clonotype with a few counts. The chain joins TRBV19 to TRBJ2-3; D is ambiguous. The germline V and J ends were trimmed by 5 bases and 2 bases, with 8 bases remaining between them. Germline-derived CDR1 and CDR2 are LNHDA and SQIVND (reference sequence). The CDR3 runs to 13 residues. CDR3 bases: TGTGCCAGTAGTGACCGGATCACAGATACGCAGTATTTT. Translating it yields CASSDRITDTQYF. Complete variable domain (other parts from reference TRBV19 and TRBJ2-3): DGGITQSPKYLFRKEGQNVTLSCEQNLNHDAMYWYRQDPGQGLRLIYYSQIVNDFQKGDIAEGYSVSREKKESFPLTVTSAQKNPTAFYLCASSDRITDTQYFGPGTRLTVL.

The chain combines TRBV30 with TRBJ1-1; unclear D gene. The CDR3 has 12 amino acids. Trimming shortened V by 2 bases and J by 5 bases, and 9 bases separated the two germline ends. Germline assignment: CDR1 GTSNPN and CDR2 SVGIG (reference sequence). CDR3 bases: TGTGCCTGGAGTCTCGTCAAGACTGAAGCTTTCTTT. Translating gives CAWSLVKTEAFF.

The chain employs TRBV5-1 and TRBJ1-5, with no clear D. The CDR3 loop spans 12 amino acids. Germline CDR1 SGHRS, CDR2 YFSETQ. Trimming shortened V by 4 bases and J by 5 bases, and 7 bases separated the two germline ends. The CDR3 DNA is TGCGCCAGCAGCCCCGAGCATCAGCCCCAGCATTTT. Translating gives CASSPEHQPQHF.

This clonotype was seen repeatedly, ten times or more. The rearrangement links TRBV30 to TRBJ2-7, with D unclear. CDR3 length equals 12 residues. V lost 0 bases and J 1 base, leaving 4 bases between the germline ends. Germline V gene lookup returns CDR1 GTSNPN and CDR2 SVGIG (reference sequence). CDR3 sequence (DNA): TGTGCCTGGAGTGTAGGTTCCTACGAGCAGTACTTC. The encoded protein is CAWSVGSYEQYF.

The chain carries TRBV10-3 and TRBJ2-1; 10 bases agree with TRBD1. The CDR3 covers 15 residues. The germline V gene has CDR1 ENHRY and CDR2 SYGVKD. V lost 5 bases to trimming and J lost 8 bases; unmatched junction nucleotides: 9. The chain's CDR3 is CAISPGQGLRDEQFF. CDR3 nucleotides: TGTGCCATCAGTCCGGGACAGGGGTTAAGAGATGAGCAGTTCTTC.

This clonotype was observed a few times. The chain employs TRBV15 and TRBJ1-2; 12 bases are a match to TRBD1. CDR1 is LNHNV, CDR2 YYDKDF, per germline (reference sequence). V dropped 3 bases and J dropped 2; count of bases not matched to a gene: 1. The length of the CDR3 is 15 residues. In nucleotides, the CDR3 is TGTGCCACCAGCAGGGGGACAGGGGGCAACTATGGCTACACCTTC. Protein sequence: CATSRGTGGNYGYTF.